The T cell receptor (beta chain) under discussion was sequenced for a study of blood T cell repertoires in COVID-19. TCRdb's table, derived via immunoSEQ multiplex PCR, lists solely in-frame clones and lacks some. The table has 75,000 or so clones, roughly 86% seen once. This clone appeared a single time. The CDR3 loop spans 15 amino acids. The germline gives CDR1 LGHNA, CDR2 YSLEER. V lost 0 bases and J lost 5, with 13 bases in between. Sequenced: peripheral blood. The J gene is TRBJ2-5, the V gene TRBV4-3, with a tentative D call TRBD2 (5 bases). This receptor was taken from a man aged 55 to 70 with acute or convalescent COVID-19. The CDR3 DNA follows: TGCGCCAGCAGCCAAGATACGGCTTCGGGGGAGACCCAGTACTTC. This sequence encodes CASSQDTASGETQYF.